This TCR beta chain stems from a study of blood T cell repertoires in COVID-19. Sequenced by immunoSEQ multiplex PCR; TCRdb stores in-frame clones only, minus some. The repertoire holds approximately 500,000 clones, with about 89% as singletons. The Seattle site enrolled patients during active infection and followed them longitudinally. This receptor was identified in a woman aged 45 to 65 with COVID-19, enrolled during active disease. Sample: peripheral blood.

The CDR3 is CSVESPGTDTQYF. For the CDR3, the DNA is TGCAGCGTTGAGTCCCCAGGGACAGATACGCAGTATTTT. This sequence joins TRBV29-1 and TRBJ2-3; D might be TRBD1 (5 bases). V was shortened by 3 bases and J by 3 bases, with 10 bases between the two germline ends. Germline V lookup: CDR1 SQVTM, CDR2 ANQGSEA. CDR3 length: 13 amino acids.